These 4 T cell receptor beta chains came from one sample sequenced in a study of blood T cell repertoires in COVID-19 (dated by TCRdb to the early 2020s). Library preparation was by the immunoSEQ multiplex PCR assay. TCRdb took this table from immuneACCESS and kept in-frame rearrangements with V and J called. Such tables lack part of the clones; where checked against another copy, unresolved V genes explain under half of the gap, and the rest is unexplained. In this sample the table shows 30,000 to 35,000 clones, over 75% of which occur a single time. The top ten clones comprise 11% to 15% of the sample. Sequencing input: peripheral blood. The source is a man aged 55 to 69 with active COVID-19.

The CDR3, as DNA: TGTGCCAGCAGTGGCGGGGGAAGTCGAGAGACCCAGTACTTC. Residues: CASSGGGSRETQYF. V and J are TRBV25-1 and TRBJ2-5; 7 nucleotides align to TRBD2. This CDR3 region has 14 residues. Trimming took 4 bases from V and 4 from J; bases not matched to a gene: 6. Germline values: CDR1 MGHDK, CDR2 SYGVNS.

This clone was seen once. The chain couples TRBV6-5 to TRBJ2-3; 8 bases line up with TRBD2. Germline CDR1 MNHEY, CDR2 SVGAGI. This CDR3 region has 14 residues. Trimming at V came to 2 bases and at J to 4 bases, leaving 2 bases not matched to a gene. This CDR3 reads CASSYSGGADTQYF. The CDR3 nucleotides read TGTGCCAGCAGTTACAGCGGGGGCGCAGATACGCAGTATTTT.

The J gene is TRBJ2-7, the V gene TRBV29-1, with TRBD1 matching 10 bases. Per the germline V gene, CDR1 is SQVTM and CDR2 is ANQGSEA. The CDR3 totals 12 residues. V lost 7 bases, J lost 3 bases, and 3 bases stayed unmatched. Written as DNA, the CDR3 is TGCAGCGCCGGGACAGGGGACTACGAGCAGTACTTC. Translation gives CSAGTGDYEQYF.

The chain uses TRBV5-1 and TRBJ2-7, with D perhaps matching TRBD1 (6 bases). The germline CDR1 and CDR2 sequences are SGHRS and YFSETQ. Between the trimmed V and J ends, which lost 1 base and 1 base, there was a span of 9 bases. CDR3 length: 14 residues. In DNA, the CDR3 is TGCGCCAGCAGCTTGCTGGACAGTTCCTACGAGCAGTACTTC. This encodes CASSLLDSSYEQYF.